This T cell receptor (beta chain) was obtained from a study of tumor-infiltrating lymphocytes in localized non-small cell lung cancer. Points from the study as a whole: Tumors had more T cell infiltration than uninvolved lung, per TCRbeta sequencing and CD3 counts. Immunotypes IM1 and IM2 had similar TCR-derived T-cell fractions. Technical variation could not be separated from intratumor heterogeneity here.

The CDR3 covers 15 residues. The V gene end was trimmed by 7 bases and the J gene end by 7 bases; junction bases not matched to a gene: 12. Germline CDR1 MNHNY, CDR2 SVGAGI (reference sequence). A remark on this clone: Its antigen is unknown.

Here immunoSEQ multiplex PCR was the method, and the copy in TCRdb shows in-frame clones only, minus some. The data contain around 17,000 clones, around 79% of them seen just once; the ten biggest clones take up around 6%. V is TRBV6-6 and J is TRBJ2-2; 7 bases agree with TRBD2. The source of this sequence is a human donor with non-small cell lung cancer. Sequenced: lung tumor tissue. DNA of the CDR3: TGTGCCAGCAACCTCGGGCAGGGCGGGAGCGGGGAGCTGTTTTTT. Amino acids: CASNLGQGGSGELFF.